The 26 T cell receptor beta chains in this list originate from one sample, sequenced in a study of cytomegalovirus exposure and HLA in healthy donors. PCR amplification relied on 60 Vbeta primers (plus 13 Jbeta primers). Data came from immunoSEQ multiplex PCR; TCRdb stores just in-frame clones and leaves some out. The sample yields about 250,000 clones, about 66% seen once. Specimen: PBMCs. The origin of the receptors is a female donor in good health and CMV-seronegative.

This sequence joins TRBV9 and TRBJ2-5; 8 nucleotides match TRBD2. The CDR3 length is 15 residues. CDR1 is SGDLS, CDR2 YYNGEE, per germline. V dropped 0 bases and J dropped 5; count of bases not matched to a gene: 6. The CDR3 sequence is CASSVASGGRETQYF. The CDR3 nucleotides read TGTGCCAGCAGCGTAGCCTCGGGGGGGCGGGAGACCCAGTACTTC.

The chain is built from TRBV28 and TRBJ1-2; tentative D call: TRBD1 (6 bases). Trimming pared 2 bases from V and 0 bases from J, leaving 10 bases between. The V gene's germline CDR1 is MDHEN and CDR2 SYDVKM. The CDR3 runs to 15 residues. The CDR3 region is CASSLGGGANYGYTF. CDR3 coding DNA: TGTGCCAGCAGTTTAGGGGGGGGCGCTAACTATGGCTACACCTTC.

J is TRBJ1-1 and V is TRBV19; 8 positions match TRBD1. The CDR3 loop spans 16 amino acids. CDR1 and CDR2 from the germline V gene are LNHDA and SQIVND (reference sequence). The trim removed 1 base at V and 2 bases at J, leaving 6 bases unmatched. In DNA, the CDR3 is TGTGCCAGTAGTATAGTATCGACAGGGGTTAACACTGAAGCTTTCTTT. The encoded protein is CASSIVSTGVNTEAFF.

With respect to this clone: Germline and junction disagree at one end, which may indicate a read error. V and J are TRBV7-9 and TRBJ2-7; 8 bases map to TRBD1. Germline CDR1 SEHNR, CDR2 FQNEAQ (reference sequence). This CDR3 region has 12 residues. The CDR3 loop reads CSSSSQGAEQYF. In DNA form, the CDR3 reads TGTTCCAGCAGCTCCCAGGGGGCCGAGCAGTACTTC.

The V call is TRBV5-6, the J call TRBJ2-2, with D tentatively TRBD1 (6 bases). This CDR3 spans 14 amino acids. The V and J ends lost 4 bases and 5 bases respectively, with 12 bases between them. The germline V gene encodes CDR1 SGHDT and CDR2 YYEEEE. The CDR3 sequence: CASSRAGVTGELFF. CDR3 coding DNA: TGTGCCAGCAGCCGGGCAGGGGTTACCGGGGAGCTGTTTTTT. Full variable domain (rest looked up from reference TRBV5-6 and TRBJ2-2): DAGVTQSPTHLIKTRGQQVTLRCSPKSGHDTVSWYQQALGQGPQFIFQYYEEEERQRGNFPDRFSGHQFPNYSSELNVNALLLGDSALYLCASSRAGVTGELFFGEGSRLTVL.

The chain recombines TRBV6-5 with TRBJ2-7; a possible D gene is TRBD1 (6 bases). V was trimmed by 5 bases and J by 5 bases, leaving 19 bases between them. CDR1 and CDR2 (germline): MNHEY, SVGAGI. CDR3 size: 15 residues. The CDR3 region is CASSPTDSRKDEQYF. CDR3 DNA sequence: TGTGCCAGCAGTCCCACGGACAGCCGAAAGGACGAGCAGTACTTC.

In this sample, this clone turned up a few times. The chain joins TRBV28 to TRBJ2-5, with 11 nucleotides matching TRBD2. TRBJ2-7 matches the DNA end more closely, so the J call is doubtful. Germline V gives CDR1 MDHEN, CDR2 SYDVKM. CDR3 length equals 15 residues. Here the CDR3 reads CASSRPGLAEYEQYF. In DNA form, the CDR3 reads TGTGCCAGCAGTAGACCGGGACTAGCGGAATACGAGCAGTACTTC.

The V gene is TRBV6-6, the J gene TRBJ2-1, with a possible D match to TRBD2 (5 bases). The V and J ends lost 0 bases and 15 bases respectively, with 18 bases between them. The CDR3 extends over 14 amino acids. The germline V gene encodes CDR1 MNHNY and CDR2 SVGAGI (reference sequence). The CDR3 region has the DNA TGTGCCAGCAGTTACTCGATAAGCCCAGCGGAGGCGTTCTTC. Translating it yields CASSYSISPAEAFF.

In this sample, this clone turned up a few times. The genes are TRBV28 and TRBJ1-2; maybe TRBD1 (6 bases). V was pared by 4 bases and J by 2 bases, with 8 bases between. CDR3 length: 13 amino acids. The germline V gene encodes CDR1 MDHEN and CDR2 SYDVKM. As DNA, the CDR3 is TGTGCCAGCAGTTACGGACAGAACTATGGCTACACCTTC. Translation: CASSYGQNYGYTF.

This clone has a single count. The chain links TRBV29-1 to TRBJ2-5; D gene uncertain. Germline V CDR1 and CDR2: SQVTM, ANQGSEA. The length of the CDR3 is 13 residues. The CDR3 bases are TGCAGGTATTCATATCAGTATCAAGAGACCCAGTACTTC. Translated: CRYSYQYQETQYF.

In this sample, this clone turned up once. This CDR3 is also generated by other DNA sequences in the sample. This sequence joins TRBV5-1 and TRBJ2-7; 10 positions match TRBD2. Germline V gene data show CDR1 as SGHRS and CDR2 as YFSETQ. V shed 0 bases and J 4 bases; nucleotides not matched to a gene: 7. The CDR3 loop spans 16 amino acids. CDR3: CASSLGVGLAVYEQYF. The CDR3 DNA is TGCGCCAGCAGCTTGGGGGTAGGACTAGCGGTATACGAGCAGTACTTC.

The chain combines TRBV28 with TRBJ2-2, with 11 bases identical to TRBD2. Losses at the gene ends were 4 bases for V and 6 bases for J; bases not matched to a gene: 4. The germline gives CDR1 MDHEN, CDR2 SYDVKM. The CDR3 is 15 amino acids. This CDR3 is CASSSIAGGSGELFF. As DNA, the CDR3 is TGTGCCAGCAGTTCTATAGCGGGAGGGTCCGGGGAGCTGTTTTTT. Based on the CDR3 plus reference TRBV28 and TRBJ2-2, the full variable domain is DVKVTQSSRYLVKRTGEKVFLECVQDMDHENMFWYRQDPGLGLRLIYFSYDVKMKEKGDIPEGYSVSREKKERFSLILESASTNQTSMYLCASSSIAGGSGELFFGEGSRLTVL.

This clone was counted a single time. The chain carries TRBV7-9 and TRBJ2-1; 11 positions agree with TRBD2. This CDR3 comprises 14 residues. Germline V CDR1 and CDR2: SEHNR, FQNEAQ (reference sequence). The trim removed 5 bases at V and 5 bases at J, leaving 2 bases unmatched. The CDR3 nucleotides are TGTGCCAGCAGCCTGGGACTAGCGGACAATGAGCAGTTCTTC. It specifies CASSLGLADNEQFF.

This chain connects TRBV5-1 to TRBJ1-2; D not certain. The CDR3 consists of 15 residues. V was pared by 0 bases and J by 8 bases, with 17 bases between. Germline V gene sequence: CDR1 SGHRS, CDR2 YFSETQ. The CDR3 bases are TGCGCCAGCAGCTTGGAGGCTACCGGGAGTTACGGCTACACCTTC. This codes for CASSLEATGSYGYTF.

The V and J genes are TRBV18 and TRBJ2-7, with a possible D match to TRBD2 (5 bases). V shed 6 bases and J shed 6 bases, with 18 bases lying between them. The CDR3 has 14 residues. CDR1 and CDR2 from the germline V gene are KGHSH and LQKENI. CDR3 region: CASSPGNSFPEQYF. Written as DNA, the CDR3 is TGTGCCAGCTCTCCCGGGAACAGTTTCCCCGAGCAGTACTTC.

The V and J genes are TRBV9 and TRBJ2-3; perhaps TRBD2 as D (6 bases). From germline, CDR1 is SGDLS and CDR2 YYNGEE. Trimming took off 7 bases at V and 3 bases at J, with 18 bases between the two ends. The CDR3 runs 15 residues. The DNA for the CDR3 is TGTGCCAGCGGAGATAGCGGTCTGGGGACAGATACGCAGTATTTT. It yields the protein CASGDSGLGTDTQYF.

The CDR3 DNA reads as TGTGCCAGCAGCCAAGGACAGTACGAGCAGTACTTC. Translation: CASSQGQYEQYF. The V gene is TRBV7-8, the J gene TRBJ2-5, with a possible D match to TRBD1 (6 bases). The J call could be wrong; TRBJ2-7 is a better fit for the DNA end. The V gene's germline CDR1 is SGHVS and CDR2 FQNEAQ. The length of the CDR3 is 12 residues.

This chain joins TRBV9 and TRBJ1-1; 8 bases line up with TRBD1. With 2 bases clipped from V and 8 bases from J, the junction kept 5 bases outside the gene matches. This CDR3 comprises 13 residues. Germline CDR1 and CDR2: SGDLS and YYNGEE. CDR3 region: CASSVGTGLEAFF. The CDR3 DNA is TGTGCCAGCAGCGTGGGGACAGGTCTAGAAGCTTTCTTT. Variable domain in full (rest from reference TRBV9 and TRBJ1-1): DSGVTQTPKHLITATGQRVTLRCSPRSGDLSVYWYQQSLDQGLQFLIQYYNGEERAKGNILERFSAQQFPDLHSELNLSSLELGDSALYFCASSVGTGLEAFFGQGTRLTVV.

This chain connects TRBV13 to TRBJ2-2; D might be TRBD2 (6 bases). The CDR3 has 13 amino acids. Looked up from germline, CDR1 is PRHDT and CDR2 is FYEKMQ (reference sequence). The V gene lost 8 bases and the J gene lost 6 bases, with 13 bases spanning the gap. The CDR3 spells CASAGQGAGELFF. The CDR3 region has the DNA TGTGCCAGCGCGGGGCAGGGTGCCGGGGAGCTGTTTTTT.

The chain has TRBV28 and TRBJ1-5; D not certain. Germline values: CDR1 MDHEN, CDR2 SYDVKM. The CDR3 totals 12 residues. Trimming pared 11 bases from V and 2 bases from J, leaving 10 bases between. The CDR3 DNA reads TGTGCCGGCGGGATCGGCAATCAGCCCCAGCATTTT. Amino acids: CAGGIGNQPQHF.

CDR3: CASSPGGGTGALSGANVLTF. As DNA, the CDR3 is TGTGCCAGCAGCCCCGGTGGTGGGACAGGGGCCCTCTCTGGGGCCAACGTCCTGACTTTC. This sequence joins TRBV9 and TRBJ2-6, with 10 positions matching TRBD1. The junction had 13 bases not matched to a gene; V was cut back by 4 bases and J by 0 bases. In germline, CDR1 is SGDLS, CDR2 YYNGEE. The length of the CDR3 is 20 residues.

The CDR3 is CASSRGTVARQETQYF. DNA of the CDR3: TGCGCCAGCAGCAGGGGAACGGTGGCTAGGCAAGAGACCCAGTACTTC. This chain uses TRBV5-1 with TRBJ2-5, with D possibly being TRBD1 (5 bases). This CDR3 spans 16 amino acids. The germline V and J ends were trimmed by 4 bases and 2 bases, with 18 bases remaining between them. Germline V gene sequence: CDR1 SGHRS, CDR2 YFSETQ.

The chain employs TRBV7-3 and TRBJ2-5, with 7 bases lining up with TRBD1. The CDR3 has 15 residues. The trim removed 4 bases at V and 4 bases at J, leaving 9 bases unmatched. Germline V CDR1 and CDR2: SGHTA, FQGTGA. CDR3 nucleotides: TGTGCCAGCAGCTCAGGCAGGGGGTTGGGAGAGACCCAGTACTTC. Translating it yields CASSSGRGLGETQYF.

V and J are TRBV9 and TRBJ1-2; 7 bases are shared with TRBD1. CDR1 SGDLS and CDR2 YYNGEE come from the germline V gene. J lost 4 bases, V lost 4 bases, and 7 bases had no gene match. The CDR3 totals 14 residues. The CDR3 sequence is CASSPQTGPYGYTF. The CDR3, as DNA: TGTGCCAGCAGCCCACAGACAGGGCCCTATGGCTACACCTTC.

This chain connects TRBV5-8 to TRBJ2-5; TRBD1 aligns across 9 bases. After removal of 3 bases from V and 5 bases from J, the junction contained 5 bases not matched to a gene. Looked up from germline, CDR1 is SGHTS and CDR2 is YDEGEE. The CDR3 is 14 amino acids. CDR3 loop: CASSSRTGEETQYF. As DNA, the CDR3 is TGTGCCAGCAGCTCGAGGACAGGGGAGGAGACCCAGTACTTC.

J is TRBJ1-1 and V is TRBV9, with 11 bases identical to TRBD1. CDR3 length: 16 residues. V lost 3 bases and J lost 4; bases outside the gene matches: 8. Germline CDR1 SGDLS, CDR2 YYNGEE. CDR3 bases: TGTGCCAGCAGCGCATGGACAGGGGGCGGGAGCACTGAAGCTTTCTTT. It codes for CASSAWTGGGSTEAFF.